This TCR beta chain originates from a study of blood T cell repertoires in COVID-19. V was clipped by 3 bases and J by 0 bases, with 15 bases between them. The germline V gene encodes CDR1 MNHEY and CDR2 SMNVEV (reference sequence). The CDR3 extends over 17 amino acids. Data came from immunoSEQ multiplex PCR; TCRdb stores just in-frame clones and leaves some out. This table has 200,000 to 250,000 clones, 60% to 85% appearing once. This clone was observed a single time. The chain carries TRBV27 and TRBJ2-4, with D perhaps TRBD2 (5 bases). Sequenced input: peripheral blood. The clonotype comes from a woman in her 70s with acute or convalescent COVID-19. This CDR3 is CASSFVGKAAAKNIQYF. CDR3 coding DNA: TGTGCCAGCAGTTTTGTCGGAAAAGCGGCAGCCAAAAACATTCAGTACTTC.